Following are 8 T cell receptor beta chains from one sample sequenced in a study of blood T cell repertoires in COVID-19. Profiling relied on immunoSEQ multiplex PCR, and the TCRdb table lists in-frame clones only, not all of them. The sample carries 650,000 to 800,000 clones, approximately 90% recorded once. Material: peripheral blood. All receptors come from a woman aged 18-35 years with acute or convalescent COVID-19.

The rearrangement uses TRBV5-4 and TRBJ2-1; 9 bases are a match to TRBD1. V gave up 3 bases and J gave up 6 bases; unmatched junction bases: 10. This CDR3 comprises 16 residues. Germline V gene data show CDR1 as SGHNT and CDR2 as YYREEE (reference sequence). Here the CDR3 DNA reads TGTGCCAGCAGCTCGGCCGGGACAGGGTCTTTCAATGAGCAGTTCTTC. As protein: CASSSAGTGSFNEQFF.

The chain uses TRBV9 and TRBJ2-5, with D perhaps matching TRBD1 (5 bases). Looked up from germline, CDR1 is SGDLS and CDR2 is YYNGEE. This CDR3 has 13 amino acids. Trimming shortened V by 3 bases and J by 2 bases, and 8 bases separated the two germline ends. CDR3 bases: TGTGCCAGCAGCGGACAGAGACAAGAGACCCAGTACTTC. It codes for CASSGQRQETQYF.

V usage is TRBV19 and J usage is TRBJ1-6, with D unresolved. The CDR3 sequence is 16 residues long. The V end was cut by 5 bases, the J end by 1 base, with 12 bases between. CDR1 and CDR2 from the germline V gene are LNHDA and SQIVND (reference sequence). The CDR3: CASSQGLRSYNSPLHF. DNA for the CDR3: TGTGCCAGTAGTCAAGGTTTGCGGTCCTATAATTCACCCCTCCACTTT.

With respect to this clone: This may stem from a read error, because a much larger clone lies one nucleotide away. The chain couples TRBV5-4 to TRBJ1-1, with D unresolved. The V gene lost 2 bases and the J gene lost 5 bases, with 4 bases spanning the gap. The CDR3 covers 11 residues. CDR1 SGHNT and CDR2 YYREEE come from the germline V gene (reference sequence). CDR3 coding DNA: TGTGCCAGCAGCTTCGGGACTGAAGCTTTCTTT. It specifies CASSFGTEAFF.

J is TRBJ2-3 and V is TRBV10-3; D may be TRBD2 (6 bases). Germline assignment: CDR1 ENHRY and CDR2 SYGVKD. The CDR3 totals 13 residues. The germline V and J ends were trimmed by 10 bases and 6 bases, with 17 bases remaining between them. The CDR3 DNA is TGTGCCACCGCTAACTTGGAGGGGGATACGCAGTATTTT. It specifies CATANLEGDTQYF.

The rearrangement links TRBV9 to TRBJ2-5; 8 nucleotides match TRBD2. Unmatched junction bases numbered 8, after V lost 0 bases and J lost 1 base. Germline loops: CDR1 SGDLS, CDR2 YYNGEE. CDR3 length: 17 residues. The CDR3 protein is CASSVEVAGGPQETQYF. DNA for the CDR3: TGTGCCAGCAGCGTAGAGGTGGCGGGGGGACCCCAAGAGACCCAGTACTTC.

This chain joins TRBV7-7 and TRBJ1-3, with 7 bases that match TRBD1. The CDR3 sequence is 17 residues long. The germline CDR1 and CDR2 sequences are SSHAT and FNYEAQ (reference sequence). Germline trimming cut 7 bases from V and 0 bases from J; bases unmatched to any gene: 12. Written as DNA, the CDR3 is TGTGCCAGCATCCCGAAGGGACAGCCATCCTCTGGAAACACCATATATTTT. The encoded protein is CASIPKGQPSSGNTIYF.

The rearrangement uses TRBV5-4 and TRBJ1-2; D remains ambiguous. The germline V gene has CDR1 SGHNT and CDR2 YYREEE (reference sequence). V dropped 1 base and J dropped 5 bases, with 9 bases sitting between them. The CDR3 is 13 amino acids. The CDR3 region is CASSLLSEYGYTF. The CDR3 nucleotides are TGTGCCAGCAGCTTGCTGTCCGAGTATGGCTACACCTTC. Full variable domain (outside the CDR3, taken from reference TRBV5-4 and TRBJ1-2): ETGVTQSPTHLIKTRGQQVTLRCSSQSGHNTVSWYQQALGQGPQFIFQYYREEENGRGNFPPRFSGLQFPNYSSELNVNALELDDSALYLCASSLLSEYGYTFGSGTRLTVV.